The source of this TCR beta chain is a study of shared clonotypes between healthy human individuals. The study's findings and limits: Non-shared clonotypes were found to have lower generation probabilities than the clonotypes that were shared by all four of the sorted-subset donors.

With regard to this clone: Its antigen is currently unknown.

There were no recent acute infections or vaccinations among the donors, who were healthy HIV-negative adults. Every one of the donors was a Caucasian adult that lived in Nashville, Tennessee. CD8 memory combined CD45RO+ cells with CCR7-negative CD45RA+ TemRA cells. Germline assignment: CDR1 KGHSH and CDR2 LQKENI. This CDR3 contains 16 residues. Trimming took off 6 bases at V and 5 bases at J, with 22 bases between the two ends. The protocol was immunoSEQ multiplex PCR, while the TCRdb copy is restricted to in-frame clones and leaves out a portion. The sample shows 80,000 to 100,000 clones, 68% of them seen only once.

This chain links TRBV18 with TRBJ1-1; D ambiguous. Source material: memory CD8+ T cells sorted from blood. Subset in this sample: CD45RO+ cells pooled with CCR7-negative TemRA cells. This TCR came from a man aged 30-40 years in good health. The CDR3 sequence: CASSQSRTGPKTEAFF. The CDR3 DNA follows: TGTGCCAGCTCCCAAAGCCGGACGGGCCCCAAGACTGAAGCTTTCTTT.